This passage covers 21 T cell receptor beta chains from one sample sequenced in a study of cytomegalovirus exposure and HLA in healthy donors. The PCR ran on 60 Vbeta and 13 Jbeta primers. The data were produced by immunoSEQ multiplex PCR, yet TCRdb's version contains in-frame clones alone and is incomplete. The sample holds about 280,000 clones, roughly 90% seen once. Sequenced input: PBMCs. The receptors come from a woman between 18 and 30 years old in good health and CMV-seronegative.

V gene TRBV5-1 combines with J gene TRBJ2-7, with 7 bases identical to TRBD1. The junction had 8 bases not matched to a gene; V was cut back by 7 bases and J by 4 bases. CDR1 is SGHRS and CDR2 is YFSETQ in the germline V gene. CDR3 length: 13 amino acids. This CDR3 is CASSEGATYEQYF. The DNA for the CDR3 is TGCGCCAGCTCCGAGGGGGCGACTTACGAGCAGTACTTC. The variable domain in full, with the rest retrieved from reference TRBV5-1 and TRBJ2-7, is KAGVTQTPRYLIKTRGQQVTLSCSPISGHRSVSWYQQTPGQGLQFLFEYFSETQRNKGNFPGRFSGRQFSNSRSEMNVSTLELGDSALYLCASSEGATYEQYFGPGTRLTVT.

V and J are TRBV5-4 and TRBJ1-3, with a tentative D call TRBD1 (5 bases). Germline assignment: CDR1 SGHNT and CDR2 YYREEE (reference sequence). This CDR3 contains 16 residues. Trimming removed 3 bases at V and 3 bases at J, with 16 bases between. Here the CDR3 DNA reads TGTGCCAGCAGCTCCGGGACTTCCAGAGGTGGAAACACCATATATTTT. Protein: CASSSGTSRGGNTIYF.

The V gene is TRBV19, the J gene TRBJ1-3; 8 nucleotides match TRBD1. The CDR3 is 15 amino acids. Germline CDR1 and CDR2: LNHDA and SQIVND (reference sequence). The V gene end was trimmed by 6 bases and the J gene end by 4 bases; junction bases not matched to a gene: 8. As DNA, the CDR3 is TGTGCCAGTAGAGGCCGGACAGGGAGAGGAAACACCATATATTTT. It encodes CASRGRTGRGNTIYF.

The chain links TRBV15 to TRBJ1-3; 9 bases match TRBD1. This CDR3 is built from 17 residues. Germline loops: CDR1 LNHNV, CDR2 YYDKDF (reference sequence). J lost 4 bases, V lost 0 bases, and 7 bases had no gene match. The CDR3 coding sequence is TGTGCCACCAGCAGAGATTGGCGGGGGACAGGGGGAAACACCATATATTTT. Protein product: CATSRDWRGTGGNTIYF.

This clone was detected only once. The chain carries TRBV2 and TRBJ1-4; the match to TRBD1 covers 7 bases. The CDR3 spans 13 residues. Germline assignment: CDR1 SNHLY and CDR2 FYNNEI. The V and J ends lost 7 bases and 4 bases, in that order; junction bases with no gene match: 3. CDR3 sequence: CASMGQFNEKLFF. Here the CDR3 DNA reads TGTGCCAGCATGGGACAGTTTAATGAAAAACTGTTTTTT.

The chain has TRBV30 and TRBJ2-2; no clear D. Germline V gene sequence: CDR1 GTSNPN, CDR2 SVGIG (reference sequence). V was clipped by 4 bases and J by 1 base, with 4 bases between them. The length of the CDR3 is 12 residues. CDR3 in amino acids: CAWNMNTGELFF. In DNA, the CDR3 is TGTGCCTGGAATATGAACACCGGGGAGCTGTTTTTT.

The CDR3 loop reads CASSLRDSYPGQPQHF. The CDR3 DNA is TGTGCCAGCAGCTTGAGGGACAGCTACCCAGGGCAGCCCCAGCATTTT. The chain is built from TRBV7-7 and TRBJ1-5; 7 positions agree with TRBD1. This CDR3 has 16 residues. Losses at the gene ends were 3 bases for V and 7 bases for J; bases not matched to a gene: 12. CDR1 is SSHAT and CDR2 is FNYEAQ in the germline V gene (reference sequence). The whole variable domain, remainder taken from reference TRBV7-7 and TRBJ1-5, is GAGVSQSPRYKVTKRGQDVTLRCDPISSHATLYWYQQALGQGPEFLTYFNYEAQPDKSGLPSDRFSAERPEGSISTLTIQRTEQRDSAMYRCASSLRDSYPGQPQHFGDGTRLSIL.

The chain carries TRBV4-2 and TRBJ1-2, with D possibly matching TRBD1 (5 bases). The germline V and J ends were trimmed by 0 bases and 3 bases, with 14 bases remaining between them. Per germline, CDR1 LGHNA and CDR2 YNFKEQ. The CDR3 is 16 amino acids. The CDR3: CASSQEVQGGYYGYTF. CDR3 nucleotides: TGTGCCAGCAGCCAAGAGGTCCAGGGAGGATACTATGGCTACACCTTC.

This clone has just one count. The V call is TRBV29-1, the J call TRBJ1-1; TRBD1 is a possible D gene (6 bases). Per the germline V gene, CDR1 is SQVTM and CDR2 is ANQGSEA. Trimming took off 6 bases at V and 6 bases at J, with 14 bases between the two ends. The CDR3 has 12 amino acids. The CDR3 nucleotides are TGCAGCGTGGGCGGGGGCTCCGCTGAAGCTTTCTTT. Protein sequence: CSVGGGSAEAFF. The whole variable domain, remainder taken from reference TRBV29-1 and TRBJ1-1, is SAVISQKPSRDICQRGTSLTIQCQVDSQVTMMFWYRQQPGQSLTLIATANQGSEATYESGFVIDKFPISRPNLTFSTLTVSNMSPEDSSIYLCSVGGGSAEAFFGQGTRLTVV.

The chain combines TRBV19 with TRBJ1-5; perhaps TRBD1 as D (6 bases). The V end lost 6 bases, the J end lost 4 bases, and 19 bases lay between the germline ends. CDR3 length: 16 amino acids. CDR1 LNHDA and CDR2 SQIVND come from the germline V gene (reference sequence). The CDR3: CASRSGIKGGNQPQHF. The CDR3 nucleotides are TGTGCCAGTAGAAGCGGGATTAAAGGGGGAAATCAGCCCCAGCATTTT.

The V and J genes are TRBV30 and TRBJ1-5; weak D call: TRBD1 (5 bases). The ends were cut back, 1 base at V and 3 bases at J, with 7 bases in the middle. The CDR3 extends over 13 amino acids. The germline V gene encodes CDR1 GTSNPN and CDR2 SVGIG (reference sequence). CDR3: CAWSGQPNQPQHF. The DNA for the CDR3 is TGTGCCTGGAGTGGACAGCCCAATCAGCCCCAGCATTTT.

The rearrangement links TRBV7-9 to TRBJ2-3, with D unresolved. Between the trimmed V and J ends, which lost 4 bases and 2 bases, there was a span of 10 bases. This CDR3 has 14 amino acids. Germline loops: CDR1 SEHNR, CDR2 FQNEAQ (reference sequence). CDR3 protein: CASSSDTLTDTQYF. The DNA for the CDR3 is TGTGCCAGCAGCTCCGACACACTCACAGATACGCAGTATTTT.

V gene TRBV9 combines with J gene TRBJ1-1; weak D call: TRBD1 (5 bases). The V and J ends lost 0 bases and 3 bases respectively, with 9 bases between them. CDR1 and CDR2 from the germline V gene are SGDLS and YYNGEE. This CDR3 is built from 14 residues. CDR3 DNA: TGTGCCAGCAGCGTAGTAAGGGGTGACACTGAAGCTTTCTTT. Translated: CASSVVRGDTEAFF.

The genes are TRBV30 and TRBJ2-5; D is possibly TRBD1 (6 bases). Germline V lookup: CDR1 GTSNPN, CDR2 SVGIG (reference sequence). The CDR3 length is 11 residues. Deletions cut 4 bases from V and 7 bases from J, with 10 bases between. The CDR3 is CAWTDSWTQYF. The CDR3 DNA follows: TGTGCCTGGACGGACAGCTGGACCCAGTACTTC.

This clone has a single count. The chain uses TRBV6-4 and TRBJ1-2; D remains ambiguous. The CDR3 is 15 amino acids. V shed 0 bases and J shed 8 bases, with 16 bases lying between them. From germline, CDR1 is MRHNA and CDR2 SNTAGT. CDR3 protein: CASSDSRGPKRGYTF. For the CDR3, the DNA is TGTGCCAGCAGTGACTCCCGGGGTCCGAAGAGAGGCTACACCTTC.

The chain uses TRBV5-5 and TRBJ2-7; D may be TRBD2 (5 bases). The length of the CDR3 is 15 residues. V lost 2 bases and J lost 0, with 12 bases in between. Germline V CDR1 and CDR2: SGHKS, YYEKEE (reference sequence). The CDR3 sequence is CASSLRGIGSYEQYF. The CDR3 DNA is TGTGCCAGCAGCTTAAGAGGGATCGGCTCCTACGAGCAGTACTTC.

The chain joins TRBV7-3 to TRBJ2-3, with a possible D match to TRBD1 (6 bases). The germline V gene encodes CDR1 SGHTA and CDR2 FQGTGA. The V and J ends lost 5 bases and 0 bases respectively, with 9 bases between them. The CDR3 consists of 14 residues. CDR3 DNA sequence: TGTGCCAGCAGCCCCGGACAGAGCACAGATACGCAGTATTTT. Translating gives CASSPGQSTDTQYF.

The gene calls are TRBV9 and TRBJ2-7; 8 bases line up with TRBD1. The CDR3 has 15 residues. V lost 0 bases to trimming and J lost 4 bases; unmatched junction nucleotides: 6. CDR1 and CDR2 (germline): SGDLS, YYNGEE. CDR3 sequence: CASSVEGTGAYEQYF. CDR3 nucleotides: TGTGCCAGCAGCGTAGAGGGGACAGGCGCGTACGAGCAGTACTTC.

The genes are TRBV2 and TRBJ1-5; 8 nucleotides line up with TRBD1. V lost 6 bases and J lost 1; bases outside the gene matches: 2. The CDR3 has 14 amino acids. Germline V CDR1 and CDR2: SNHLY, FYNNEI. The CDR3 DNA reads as TGTGCCAGCAGAAGACAGGGGAGCAATCAGCCCCAGCATTTT. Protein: CASRRQGSNQPQHF.

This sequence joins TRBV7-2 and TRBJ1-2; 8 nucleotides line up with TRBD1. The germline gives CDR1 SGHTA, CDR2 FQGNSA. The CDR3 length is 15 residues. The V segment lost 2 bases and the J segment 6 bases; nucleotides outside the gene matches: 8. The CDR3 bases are TGTGCCAGCAGCTTACTTTTCAGGGGGCGCGATGGCTACACCTTC. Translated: CASSLLFRGRDGYTF.

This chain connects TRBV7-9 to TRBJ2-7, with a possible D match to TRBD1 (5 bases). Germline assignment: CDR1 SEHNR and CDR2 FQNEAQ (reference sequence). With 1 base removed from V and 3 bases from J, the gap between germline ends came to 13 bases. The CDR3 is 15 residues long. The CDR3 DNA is TGTGCCAGCAGCTTAGGGGTCGCAGGGCTCTACGAGCAGTACTTC. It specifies CASSLGVAGLYEQYF.